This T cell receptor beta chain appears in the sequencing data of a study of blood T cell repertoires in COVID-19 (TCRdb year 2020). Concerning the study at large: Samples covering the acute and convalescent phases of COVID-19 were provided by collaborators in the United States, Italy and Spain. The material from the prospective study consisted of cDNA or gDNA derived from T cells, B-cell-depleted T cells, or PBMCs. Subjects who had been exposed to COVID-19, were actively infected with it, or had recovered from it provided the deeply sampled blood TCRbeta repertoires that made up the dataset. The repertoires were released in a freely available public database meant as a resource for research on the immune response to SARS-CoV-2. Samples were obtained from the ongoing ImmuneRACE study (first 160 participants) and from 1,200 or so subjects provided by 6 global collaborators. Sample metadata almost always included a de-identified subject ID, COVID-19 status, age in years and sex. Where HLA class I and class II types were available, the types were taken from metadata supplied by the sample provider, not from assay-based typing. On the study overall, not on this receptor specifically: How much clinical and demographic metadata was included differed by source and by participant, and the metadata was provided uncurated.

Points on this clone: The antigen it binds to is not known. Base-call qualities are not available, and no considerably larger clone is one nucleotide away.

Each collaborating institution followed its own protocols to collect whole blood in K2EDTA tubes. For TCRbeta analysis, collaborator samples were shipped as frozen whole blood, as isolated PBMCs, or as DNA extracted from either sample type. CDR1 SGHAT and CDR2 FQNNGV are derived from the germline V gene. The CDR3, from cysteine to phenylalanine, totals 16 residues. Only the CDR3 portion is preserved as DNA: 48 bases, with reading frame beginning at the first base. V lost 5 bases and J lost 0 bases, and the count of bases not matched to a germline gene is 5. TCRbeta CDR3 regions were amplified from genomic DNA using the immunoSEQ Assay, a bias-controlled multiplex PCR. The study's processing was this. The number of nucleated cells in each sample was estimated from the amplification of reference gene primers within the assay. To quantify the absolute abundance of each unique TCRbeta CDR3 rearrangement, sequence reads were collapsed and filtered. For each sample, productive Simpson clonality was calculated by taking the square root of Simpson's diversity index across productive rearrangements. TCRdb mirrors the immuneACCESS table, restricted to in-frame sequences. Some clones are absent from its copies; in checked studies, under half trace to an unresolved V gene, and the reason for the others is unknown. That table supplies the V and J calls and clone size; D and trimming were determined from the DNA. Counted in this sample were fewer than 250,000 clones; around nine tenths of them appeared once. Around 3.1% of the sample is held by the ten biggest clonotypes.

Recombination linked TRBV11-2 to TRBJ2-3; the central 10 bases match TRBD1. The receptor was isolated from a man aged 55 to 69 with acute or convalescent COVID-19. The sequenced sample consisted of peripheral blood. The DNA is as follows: TGTGCCAGCAGCCCGGGACAGGGGCGTAGCACAGATACGCAGTATTTT. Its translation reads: CASSPGQGRSTDTQYF.